This T cell receptor (beta chain) originates from a study of blood T cell repertoires in COVID-19. Study summary: Spain, Italy and the United States supplied samples that represented acute and convalescent COVID-19. T cells, B-cell-depleted T cells, or PBMCs provided the cDNA or gDNA that served as material.

In the original workflow: The authors estimated nucleated cell counts from reference gene primer amplification. Sequencing used immunoSEQ multiplex PCR; TCRdb keeps in-frame clones, though not all of them. V and J calls and clone size are copied from that table; D and trimming were computed from the DNA. The sample yields 170,000 or so clones, 65% to 85% seen once. In Seattle, patients joined the study during active infection and were tracked longitudinally. There are 16 residues in the CDR3. Germline CDR1 SGHRS, CDR2 YFSETQ. V was pared by 4 bases and J by 2 bases, with 18 bases between. The TCR comes from a woman between 35 and 50 years old with COVID-19, enrolled during active disease. The sample was peripheral blood. The rearrangement uses TRBV5-1 and TRBJ2-5, with a weak D call TRBD2 (6 bases). The CDR3 DNA reads TGCGCCAGCAGCCGCGGAGGGCAATTCCCTCAAGAGACCCAGTACTTC. Protein sequence: CASSRGGQFPQETQYF.